Listed here are 27 T cell receptor beta chains from one sample, sequenced in a study of memory CD4+ T cells and cytomegalovirus serostatus. The method was immunoSEQ multiplex PCR; TCRdb's version includes in-frame clones alone and lacks a portion of them. The sample contains roughly 50,000 clones, more than 70% of which appear only once. The sort gate was single viable CD3+CD4+CD8-CD45RO+ cells for memory CD4+ T cells. The sequencing input was memory CD4+ T cells from blood. These receptors all stem from an adult in good health and CMV-seronegative. Some clones in this sample may be carry-over from other donors' samples.

The chain links TRBV19 to TRBJ1-2, with 9 bases aligning to TRBD1. From germline, CDR1 is LNHDA and CDR2 SQIVND (reference sequence). The ends lost 0 bases at V and 6 bases at J; junction bases unmatched: 2. The CDR3 consists of 14 residues. Written as DNA, the CDR3 is TGTGCCAGTAGTATAGATAACAGGGGGCATGGCTACACCTTC. Translation gives CASSIDNRGHGYTF.

The chain links TRBV18 to TRBJ2-3, with a possible D match to TRBD1 (6 bases). Germline V gene lookup returns CDR1 KGHSH and CDR2 LQKENI. The CDR3 is made up of 16 amino acids. The V and J ends lost 6 bases and 6 bases respectively, with 22 bases between them. Written as DNA, the CDR3 is TGTGCCAGCTCTCTCTCTTGGGGGCGAGGACAGGATACGCAGTATTTT. It is translated as CASSLSWGRGQDTQYF.

The chain recombines TRBV7-3 with TRBJ2-1, with D maybe TRBD2 (6 bases). The CDR3 length is 16 residues. Germline V lookup: CDR1 SGHTA, CDR2 FQGTGA. With 2 bases removed from V and 4 bases from J, the gap between germline ends came to 15 bases. The CDR3 DNA reads TGTGCCAGCAGCTTAGGAAGCGGGTCGCAATACAATGAGCAGTTCTTC. Translated: CASSLGSGSQYNEQFF.

CDR3 residues: CASSRDSLSYNEQFF. Here the CDR3 DNA reads TGTGCCAGCAGCCGGGACAGCCTCTCCTACAATGAGCAGTTCTTC. This chain joins TRBV7-3 and TRBJ2-1; TRBD1 matches at 7 bases. The CDR3 totals 15 residues. The junction had 4 bases not matched to a gene; V was cut back by 5 bases and J by 0 bases. CDR1 is SGHTA, CDR2 FQGTGA, per germline. Based on the CDR3 plus reference TRBV7-3 and TRBJ2-1, the full variable domain is GAGVSQTPSNKVTEKGKYVELRCDPISGHTALYWYRQSLGQGPEFLIYFQGTGAADDSGLPNDRFFAVRPEGSVSTLKIQRTERGDSAVYLCASSRDSLSYNEQFFGPGTRLTVL.

The gene calls are TRBV10-2 and TRBJ1-1; D gene ambiguous. Germline assignment: CDR1 WSHSY and CDR2 SAAADI. This CDR3 is built from 13 residues. V lost 8 bases and J 2 bases, leaving 12 bases between the germline ends. CDR3 loop: CASGRAFNTEAFF. CDR3 DNA: TGCGCCAGCGGACGGGCATTCAACACTGAAGCTTTCTTT.

The chain links TRBV7-3 to TRBJ1-1; maybe TRBD1 (6 bases). Germline CDR1 is SGHTA and CDR2 is FQGTGA. Trimming cost V 5 bases and J 11 bases, with 21 bases left between them. The CDR3 contains 14 residues. The CDR3 DNA follows: TGTGCCAGCAGCCTTACAGGGTCTAAGGATATGGCTTTCTTT. Encoded protein: CASSLTGSKDMAFF.

The V gene is TRBV15, the J gene TRBJ2-1; TRBD1 or TRBD2 may be the D gene (6 bases each). Per the germline V gene, CDR1 is LNHNV and CDR2 is YYDKDF (reference sequence). The germline V and J ends were trimmed by 4 bases and 3 bases, with 13 bases remaining between them. This CDR3 has 15 residues. The DNA of the CDR3 is TGTGCCACCAGCACACAGGGACTCGGCTACAATGAGCAGTTCTTC. It yields the protein CATSTQGLGYNEQFF.

The chain couples TRBV10-3 to TRBJ2-1; 9 nucleotides align to TRBD1. This CDR3 contains 14 residues. CDR1 and CDR2 from the germline V gene are ENHRY and SYGVKD. Trimming took 5 bases from V and 3 from J; bases not matched to a gene: 2. CDR3 region: CAISTGGLYNEQFF. The CDR3 DNA sequence: TGTGCCATCAGTACAGGGGGCCTCTACAATGAGCAGTTCTTC.

The genes are TRBV5-1 and TRBJ2-1, with a tentative D call TRBD2 (6 bases). This CDR3 spans 15 amino acids. Germline V gene lookup returns CDR1 SGHRS and CDR2 YFSETQ. Trimming took 0 bases from V and 0 from J, leaving 7 bases between them. The CDR3 DNA follows: TGCGCCAGCAGCTTGGCCGGGAGCTCCTACAATGAGCAGTTCTTC. Its protein is CASSLAGSSYNEQFF.

The chain has TRBV6-4 and TRBJ1-2, with no clear D. Germline V gene data show CDR1 as MRHNA and CDR2 as SNTAGT. The CDR3 runs to 16 residues. Deletions cut 6 bases from V and 1 base from J, with 18 bases between. CDR3 DNA: TGTGCCAGCAGACCCCATGAGGGAAGCTTTAACTATGGCTACACCTTC. The encoded protein is CASRPHEGSFNYGYTF.

The rearrangement links TRBV19 to TRBJ2-3; 15 bases map to TRBD2. The CDR3 loop spans 16 amino acids. The V gene's germline CDR1 is LNHDA and CDR2 SQIVND (reference sequence). Trimming at V came to 5 bases and at J to 11 bases, leaving 11 bases not matched to a gene. The CDR3 protein is CASSPKPGLAGGMQYF. The CDR3 nucleotides are TGTGCCAGTAGTCCAAAACCCGGACTAGCGGGAGGGATGCAGTATTTT.

The chain recombines TRBV6-5 with TRBJ1-2; D is unclear. CDR1 is MNHEY and CDR2 is SVGAGI in the germline V gene. This CDR3 is 15 amino acids long. The germline V and J ends were trimmed by 1 base and 5 bases, with 14 bases remaining between them. The CDR3 DNA follows: TGTGCCAGCAGTTACTTGAAGGCGGCAGGTTATGGCTACACCTTC. It is translated as CASSYLKAAGYGYTF.

The rearrangement joins TRBV18 to TRBJ1-1; D ambiguous. CDR1 KGHSH and CDR2 LQKENI come from the germline V gene. This CDR3 has 13 amino acids. V was cut by 8 bases and J by 1 base, with 11 bases left in between. CDR3 DNA sequence: TGTGCCAGCCTTAAAACCGAGAACACTGAAGCTTTCTTT. Translated: CASLKTENTEAFF.

This chain links TRBV6-1 with TRBJ2-1, with 15 bases aligning to TRBD2. The CDR3 has 18 amino acids. From germline, CDR1 is MNHNS and CDR2 SASEGT. V was clipped by 3 bases and J by 8 bases; unmatched bases: 11. As DNA, the CDR3 is TGTGCCAGCAGTGAGCAGCCCCGGACTAGCGGGAGGGGGGATGAGCAGTTCTTC. Translation gives CASSEQPRTSGRGDEQFF.

The gene calls are TRBV6-1 and TRBJ1-2; D is perhaps TRBD1 (5 bases). V shed 2 bases and J shed 5 bases, with 18 bases lying between them. The CDR3 contains 16 residues. Germline V gene data show CDR1 as MNHNS and CDR2 as SASEGT. The CDR3 sequence: CASSERRRGSEYGYTF. CDR3 in DNA: TGTGCCAGCAGTGAAAGAAGAAGGGGATCGGAGTATGGCTACACCTTC.

The chain links TRBV29-1 to TRBJ1-1; perhaps TRBD1 as D (5 bases). CDR1 and CDR2 from the germline V gene are SQVTM and ANQGSEA. Trimming removed 5 bases at V and 0 bases at J, with 10 bases between. The CDR3 loop spans 13 amino acids. The CDR3 sequence is CSVSGHLNTEAFF. CDR3 sequence (DNA): TGCAGCGTTTCGGGGCACCTGAACACTGAAGCTTTCTTT.

CDR3 in DNA: TGCGCCAGCAGCCCGGACAGGGCCGATGAAAAACTGTTTTTT. This gives the protein CASSPDRADEKLFF. The chain is built from TRBV5-1 and TRBJ1-4, with 8 bases aligning to TRBD1. The CDR3 extends over 14 amino acids. The germline CDR1 and CDR2 sequences are SGHRS and YFSETQ. Germline trimming cut 4 bases from V and 6 bases from J; bases unmatched to any gene: 5.

This chain uses TRBV5-1 with TRBJ1-4; 10 bases match TRBD1. Germline V gives CDR1 SGHRS, CDR2 YFSETQ. V gave up 1 base and J gave up 8 bases; unmatched junction bases: 8. The CDR3 runs to 16 residues. The CDR3 region is CASSLRGQGVAEKLFF. In DNA, the CDR3 is TGCGCCAGCAGCTTGAGAGGACAGGGGGTTGCGGAAAAACTGTTTTTT.

The chain couples TRBV19 to TRBJ1-1; D unclear. The CDR3 runs 14 residues. The V gene's germline CDR1 is LNHDA and CDR2 SQIVND (reference sequence). Trimming left V 0 bases short and J 2 bases short, with 7 bases between. This CDR3 is CASSIEAGNTEAFF. In nucleotides, the CDR3 is TGTGCCAGTAGTATAGAGGCGGGAAACACTGAAGCTTTCTTT. The full variable domain, rest sourced from reference TRBV19 and TRBJ1-1, is DGGITQSPKYLFRKEGQNVTLSCEQNLNHDAMYWYRQDPGQGLRLIYYSQIVNDFQKGDIAEGYSVSREKKESFPLTVTSAQKNPTAFYLCASSIEAGNTEAFFGQGTRLTVV.

V usage is TRBV9 and J usage is TRBJ2-1, with TRBD2 matching 13 bases. Germline V lookup: CDR1 SGDLS, CDR2 YYNGEE. The CDR3 is made up of 15 amino acids. The V gene end was trimmed by 0 bases and the J gene end by 16 bases; junction bases not matched to a gene: 10. CDR3 loop: CASSVVTSGRAELFF. CDR3 DNA: TGTGCCAGCAGCGTAGTAACTAGCGGGAGGGCAGAGTTATTCTTC.

CDR3 region: CASRESGTVGEQYF. The CDR3 region has the DNA TGTGCCAGCAGGGAATCCGGGACTGTTGGCGAGCAGTACTTC. The V gene is TRBV6-5, the J gene TRBJ2-7; D might be TRBD2 (6 bases). V was clipped by 6 bases and J by 6 bases, with 18 bases between them. Germline CDR1 is MNHEY and CDR2 is SVGAGI. The CDR3 is made up of 14 amino acids.

This sequence joins TRBV29-1 and TRBJ2-2, with TRBD1 matching over 9 bases. From germline, CDR1 is SQVTM and CDR2 ANQGSEA. The ends lost 6 bases at V and 4 bases at J; junction bases unmatched: 9. The CDR3 runs to 15 residues. The CDR3 DNA sequence: TGCAGCGTCCGATTGGGACAGGGTTTCACCGGGGAGCTGTTTTTT. This gives the protein CSVRLGQGFTGELFF.

The CDR3 DNA sequence: TGTGCCATCAGGGGAGCTAGCGGGAATACCTACGAGCAGTACTTC. Translated, it gives CAIRGASGNTYEQYF. The chain combines TRBV10-3 with TRBJ2-7, with 9 nucleotides matching TRBD2. The CDR3 extends over 15 amino acids. Germline lookup yields CDR1 ENHRY and CDR2 SYGVKD. Losses at the gene ends were 6 bases for V and 2 bases for J; bases not matched to a gene: 8.

A remark on this clone: Other DNA sequences within the sample encode an identical CDR3. The chain employs TRBV7-6 and TRBJ1-1; the D gene is possibly TRBD1 (5 bases). Germline CDR1 and CDR2: SGHVS and FNYEAQ. The CDR3 is 13 residues long. V lost 5 bases to trimming and J lost 2 bases, with 9 bases between them. The CDR3 region is CASSLDTNTEAFF. CDR3 in DNA: TGTGCCAGCAGCCTGGACACCAACACTGAAGCTTTCTTT. Looking up the rest from reference TRBV7-6 and TRBJ1-1 gives the full variable domain: GAGVSQSPRYKVTKRGQDVALRCDPISGHVSLYWYRQALGQGPEFLTYFNYEAQQDKSGLPNDRFSAERPEGSISTLTIQRTEQRDSAMYRCASSLDTNTEAFFGQGTRLTVV.

This chain uses TRBV30 with TRBJ2-4; maybe TRBD2 (6 bases). V dropped 0 bases and J dropped 1 base, with 10 bases sitting between them. Per germline, CDR1 GTSNPN and CDR2 SVGIG (reference sequence). The CDR3 has 15 amino acids. The DNA of the CDR3 is TGTGCCTGGAGTGTCGGAGGGCTCGCCAAAAACATTCAGTACTTC. Amino acid sequence: CAWSVGGLAKNIQYF.

The CDR3 nucleotides read TGTGCCAGCAGCCGCAGGGGGGACTATGGCTACACCTTC. Residues: CASSRRGDYGYTF. The J gene is TRBJ1-2, the V gene TRBV6-5; 7 nucleotides match TRBD1. Trimming took 6 bases from V and 3 from J; bases not matched to a gene: 4. Looked up from germline, CDR1 is MNHEY and CDR2 is SVGAGI. This CDR3 has 13 residues.

With respect to this clone: Other DNA sequences from this sample encode an identical CDR3 as well. J is TRBJ1-5 and V is TRBV18; D is unclear. CDR1 is KGHSH, CDR2 LQKENI, per germline. There are 13 residues in the CDR3. V was clipped by 2 bases and J by 2 bases, with 4 bases between them. The CDR3 loop reads CASSPGGNQPQHF. The CDR3, as DNA: TGTGCCAGCTCACCAGGGGGCAATCAGCCCCAGCATTTT.